Below are 17 T cell receptor beta chains sequenced from a single sample in a study of blood T cell repertoires in COVID-19. Using immunoSEQ multiplex PCR, the repertoire was profiled, and TCRdb retains in-frame clones only, with some absent. Of about 140,000 clones in the sample, roughly 79% are singletons; the top ten hold under 10%. The source material was peripheral blood. The receptors derive from a middle-aged man with active or convalescent COVID-19.

This chain joins TRBV13 and TRBJ2-6; tentatively, D is TRBD1 (5 bases). V lost 5 bases and J lost 2, with 16 bases in between. Germline CDR1 is PRHDT and CDR2 is FYEKMQ (reference sequence). This CDR3 has 17 residues. The CDR3 protein is CASSPQGGWAGANVLTF. The CDR3 DNA reads as TGTGCCAGCAGCCCTCAGGGTGGTTGGGCTGGGGCCAACGTCCTGACTTTC.

This clone was counted only a few times. The V gene is TRBV7-8, the J gene TRBJ1-1; D not certain. The CDR3 runs to 15 residues. With 0 bases removed from V and 7 bases from J, the gap between germline ends came to 15 bases. Germline CDR1 reads SGHVS; CDR2 reads FQNEAQ. The CDR3 loop is CASSLAISGSNEAFF. Here the CDR3 DNA reads TGTGCCAGCAGCTTAGCGATATCCGGGAGCAATGAAGCTTTCTTT.

The chain employs TRBV5-1 and TRBJ1-1; the D gene is possibly TRBD1 (6 bases). This CDR3 is 15 amino acids long. V was pared by 0 bases and J by 3 bases, with 12 bases between. Germline V lookup: CDR1 SGHRS, CDR2 YFSETQ. The CDR3 protein is CASSLDGRGHTEAFF. CDR3 sequence (DNA): TGCGCCAGCAGCTTGGACGGCAGGGGCCACACTGAAGCTTTCTTT.

The rearrangement uses TRBV11-2 and TRBJ2-2, with D possibly being TRBD1 (7 bases). V was clipped by 7 bases and J by 6 bases, with 18 bases between them. The CDR3 sequence is 15 residues long. Germline V gives CDR1 SGHAT, CDR2 FQNNGV. The CDR3 spells CASTQGGTLAGELFF. Written as DNA, the CDR3 is TGTGCCAGCACCCAGGGGGGAACATTGGCCGGGGAGCTGTTTTTT. Using reference TRBV11-2 and TRBJ2-2 for the parts outside the CDR3, the full variable domain is EAGVAQSPRYKIIEKRQSVAFWCNPISGHATLYWYQQILGQGPKLLIQFQNNGVVDDSQLPKDRFSAERLKGVDSTLKIQPAKLEDSAVYLCASTQGGTLAGELFFGEGSRLTVL.

The V gene is TRBV6-2 or TRBV6-3, the J gene TRBJ2-1, with D hard to call. Germline lookup yields CDR1 MNHEY and CDR2 SVGEGT. CDR3 length: 12 residues. V was cut by 2 bases and J by 8 bases, with 7 bases left in between. CDR3 coding DNA: TGTGCCAGCAGTTACCCGCGGTATGAGCAGTTCTTC. Amino acids: CASSYPRYEQFF.

J is TRBJ2-7 and V is TRBV14; 8 bases align to TRBD1. Looked up from germline, CDR1 is SGHDN and CDR2 is FVKESK. The V gene end was trimmed by 1 base and the J gene end by 3 bases; junction bases not matched to a gene: 5. The length of the CDR3 is 15 residues. This chain's CDR3 is CASSQGQGAGYEQYF. In DNA form, the CDR3 reads TGTGCCAGCAGCCAAGGGCAGGGGGCAGGCTACGAGCAGTACTTC.

This CDR3 is CASSTRQGNHSPLHF. For the CDR3, the DNA is TGTGCCAGCAGCACCCGACAGGGAAACCATTCACCCCTCCACTTT. V usage is TRBV7-3 and J usage is TRBJ1-6, with 7 bases fitting TRBD1. The V gene's germline CDR1 is SGHTA and CDR2 FQGTGA. The ends lost 5 bases at V and 8 bases at J; junction bases unmatched: 9. The CDR3 extends over 15 amino acids. The complete variable domain, with remaining parts taken from reference TRBV7-3 and TRBJ1-6, reads GAGVSQTPSNKVTEKGKYVELRCDPISGHTALYWYRQSLGQGPEFLIYFQGTGAADDSGLPNDRFFAVRPEGSVSTLKIQRTERGDSAVYLCASSTRQGNHSPLHFGNGTRLTVT.

The V gene is TRBV19, the J gene TRBJ2-7, with TRBD1 matching 9 bases. After removal of 7 bases from V and 2 bases from J, the junction contained 9 bases not matched to a gene. This CDR3 spans 15 amino acids. CDR1 is LNHDA and CDR2 is SQIVND in the germline V gene (reference sequence). The DNA for the CDR3 is TGTGCCAGTACCGCCGGGACAGGGTTAACCTACGAGCAGTACTTC. This translates into CASTAGTGLTYEQYF.

This chain links TRBV28 with TRBJ1-3, with 9 bases aligning to TRBD1. The V gene's germline CDR1 is MDHEN and CDR2 SYDVKM. Trimming cost V 2 bases and J 4 bases; bases outside gene matches: 6. CDR3 length: 16 amino acids. The CDR3 loop is CASSLAGTGPGNTIYF. The CDR3 nucleotides read TGTGCCAGCAGTTTAGCTGGGACAGGGCCCGGAAACACCATATATTTT.

This rearrangement joins TRBV30 to TRBJ1-5, with no clear D. Looked up from germline, CDR1 is GTSNPN and CDR2 is SVGIG (reference sequence). With 4 bases removed from V and 3 bases from J, the gap between germline ends came to 7 bases. This CDR3 comprises 12 residues. The CDR3 bases are TGTGCCTGGAATGTTATCAATCAGCCCCAGCATTTT. Translating it yields CAWNVINQPQHF.

DNA of the CDR3: TGTGCCACCAGCATTACGGGGGACAGGGGGATATATGGCTACACCTTC. Protein product: CATSITGDRGIYGYTF. V is TRBV15 and J is TRBJ1-2, with TRBD1 identical over 11 bases. The trim removed 4 bases at V and 5 bases at J, leaving 9 bases unmatched. The CDR3 covers 16 residues. In germline, CDR1 is LNHNV, CDR2 YYDKDF (reference sequence).

This chain joins TRBV11-2 and TRBJ2-7, with 7 bases aligning to TRBD2. The V gene end was trimmed by 4 bases and the J gene end by 5 bases; junction bases not matched to a gene: 14. CDR3 length: 16 residues. The germline V gene encodes CDR1 SGHAT and CDR2 FQNNGV. CDR3 nucleotides: TGTGCCAGCAGCTGGCGAGGGGCGGGAGTATCCAACGAGCAGTACTTC. Its protein is CASSWRGAGVSNEQYF.

This clone was counted a single time. This chain connects TRBV3-1 (or the pseudogene TRBV3-2) to TRBJ2-7; TRBD1 matches 7 bases. Germline assignment: CDR1 LGHDT and CDR2 YNNKEL (reference sequence). J was trimmed by 6 bases and V by 1 base; bases with no gene match: 9. This CDR3 comprises 15 residues. The CDR3 region has the DNA TGTGCCAGCAGCCAAGTGGGGCAGGGGGTAGGCGAGCAGTACTTC. As protein: CASSQVGQGVGEQYF.

This chain's CDR3 is CASSPRDRLSDTQYF. The CDR3 DNA reads as TGTGCCAGCAGCCCTCGGGACAGGCTATCAGATACGCAGTATTTT. V and J are TRBV5-8 and TRBJ2-3; TRBD1 agrees at 8 bases. Germline loops: CDR1 SGHTS, CDR2 YDEGEE. This CDR3 has 15 amino acids. Trimming cost V 4 bases and J 4 bases; bases outside gene matches: 8.

Here the CDR3 reads CASSLVQGNSPLHF. DNA of the CDR3: TGTGCCAGCAGCTTAGTACAGGGAAATTCACCCCTCCACTTT. This chain links TRBV7-9 with TRBJ1-6, with D perhaps matching TRBD1 (6 bases). V lost 1 base, J lost 7 bases, and 8 bases lay in between. The CDR3 spans 14 residues. Germline CDR1 SEHNR, CDR2 FQNEAQ (reference sequence).

In its sample, this clone was seen once. The J gene is TRBJ2-3, the V gene TRBV16; D call uncertain. The CDR3 runs 17 residues. Germline V lookup: CDR1 KGHSY, CDR2 FQNENV. V shed 2 bases and J shed 0 bases, with 15 bases lying between them. The CDR3 loop reads CASSQTRGSASTDTQYF. For the CDR3, the DNA is TGTGCCAGCAGCCAAACCCGAGGCAGTGCTAGCACAGATACGCAGTATTTT.

The rearrangement uses TRBV6-6 and TRBJ1-2, with D unresolved. The germline V gene encodes CDR1 MNHNY and CDR2 SVGAGI (reference sequence). V lost 6 bases and J lost 5, with 19 bases in between. The CDR3 has 15 amino acids. The DNA of the CDR3 is TGTGCCAGCAGCCCAGCGACGGGGAGCCTTTATGGCTACACCTTC. It specifies CASSPATGSLYGYTF.